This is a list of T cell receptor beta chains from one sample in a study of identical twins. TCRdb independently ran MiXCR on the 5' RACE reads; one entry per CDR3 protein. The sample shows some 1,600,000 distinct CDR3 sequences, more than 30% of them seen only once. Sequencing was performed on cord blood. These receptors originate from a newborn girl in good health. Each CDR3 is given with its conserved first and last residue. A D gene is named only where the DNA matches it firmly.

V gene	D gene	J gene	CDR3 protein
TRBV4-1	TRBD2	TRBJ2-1	CASSHSGSRVNEQFF
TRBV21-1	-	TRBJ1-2	CASSQVTQGFLYGYTF
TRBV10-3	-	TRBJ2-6	CAIALDSLSGANVLTF
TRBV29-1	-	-	CSVPQFFYEQYF
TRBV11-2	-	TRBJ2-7	CASSLKGFGEQYF
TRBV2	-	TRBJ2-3	CASRSRASGTDTQYF
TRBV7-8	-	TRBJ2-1	CASSPTLGEQFF
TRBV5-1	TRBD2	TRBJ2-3	CASSLATSGGITDTQYF
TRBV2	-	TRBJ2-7	CASSDRPPYEQYF
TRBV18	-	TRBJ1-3	CASFTRGNTIYF
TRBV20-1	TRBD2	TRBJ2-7	CSARRLAGVTYEQYF
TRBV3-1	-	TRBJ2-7	CASSPTRGGSNEQYF
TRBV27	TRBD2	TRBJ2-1	CASSSHAGTSSNEQFF
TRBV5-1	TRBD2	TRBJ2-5	CASSLPSGGQQETQYF
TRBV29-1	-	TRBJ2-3	CSVPTGGTQYF
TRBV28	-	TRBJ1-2	CASGRSLYGYTF
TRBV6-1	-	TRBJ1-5	CASGIHQPQHF
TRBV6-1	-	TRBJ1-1	CASIRTGNTEAFF
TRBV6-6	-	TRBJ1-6	CASSYSKGLYSPLHF
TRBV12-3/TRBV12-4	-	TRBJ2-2	CASSSTGGPGFNTGELFF
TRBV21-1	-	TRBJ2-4	CASSKVVGKAIQYF
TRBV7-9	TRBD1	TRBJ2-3	CAGSLDRMVDTQYF
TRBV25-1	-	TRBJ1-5	CASSAEAYSNQPQHF
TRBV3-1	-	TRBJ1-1	CASSQSSRQVGAFF
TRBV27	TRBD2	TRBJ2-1	CASSGRLADEQFF
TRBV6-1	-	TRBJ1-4	CASDLGWEKLFF
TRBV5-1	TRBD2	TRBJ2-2	CASSSGLAGGQMNTGELFF